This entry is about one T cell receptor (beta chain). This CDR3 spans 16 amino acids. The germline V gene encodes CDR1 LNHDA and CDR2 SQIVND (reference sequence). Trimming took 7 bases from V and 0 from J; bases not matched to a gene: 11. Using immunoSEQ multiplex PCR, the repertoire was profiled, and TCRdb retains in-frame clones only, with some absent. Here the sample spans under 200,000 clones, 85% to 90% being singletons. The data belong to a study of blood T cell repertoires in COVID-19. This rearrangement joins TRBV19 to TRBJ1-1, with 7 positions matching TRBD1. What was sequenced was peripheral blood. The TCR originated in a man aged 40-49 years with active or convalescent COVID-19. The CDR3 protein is CASNSALGQLNTEAFF. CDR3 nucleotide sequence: TGTGCCAGTAATTCGGCCCTGGGACAGTTGAACACTGAAGCTTTCTTT.